Here is one T cell receptor beta chain with its context. Other DNA sequences in the sample encode the same CDR3. This sample was included in a study of OX40 agonist ivuxolimab in advanced cancers. Libraries were prepared by immunoSEQ multiplex PCR; TCRdb keeps only in-frame clonotypes and omits some of them. This sample yields about 55,000 clones, of which 88% are seen a single time; roughly 6.9% belongs to the top ten. The TCR originated in an adult with an advanced solid tumor such as melanoma, head and neck, liver or kidney cancer. This sample comprised CD4+ or CD8+ T cells sorted from blood, obtained in a trial of the OX40 agonist ivuxolimab.

The CDR3 is CASSRLAGPQETQYF. The CDR3 DNA follows: TGTGCCAGCAGCCGACTAGCGGGACCACAAGAGACCCAGTACTTC. The rearrangement joins TRBV6-1 to TRBJ2-5; the match to TRBD2 covers 11 bases. The CDR3 is 15 residues long. In germline, CDR1 is MNHNS, CDR2 SASEGT. V gave up 6 bases and J gave up 2 bases; unmatched junction bases: 5.